This T cell receptor beta chain was identified in a study of blood T cell repertoires in COVID-19 (dated by TCRdb to the early 2020s). Context from the whole study: Samples from collaborators originated in the United States, Italy and Spain and spanned both the acute and convalescent phases of COVID-19. The prospective study material was composed of cDNA or gDNA derived from T cells, B-cell-depleted T cells, or PBMCs. The repertoires were made available in a free public database intended to serve as a resource for research on the immune response to SARS-CoV-2. Where HLA class I and class II types were available, the types were taken from metadata supplied by the sample provider, not from assay-based typing. Subjects who had been exposed to COVID-19, were actively infected with it, or had recovered from it provided the deeply sampled blood TCRbeta repertoires that made up the dataset. The sample metadata nearly always contained a de-identified subject ID, COVID-19 status, age in years and sex. Samples were obtained from the ongoing ImmuneRACE study (first 160 participants) and from 950 to 1,500 subjects provided by 6 global collaborators.

Trimming leaves V shorter by 4 bases and J shorter by 5 bases, with the junction holding 4 bases beyond the gene matches. According to the germline V gene, CDR1 reads SGDLS and CDR2 reads YYNGEE. From the cysteine up to the phenylalanine, the CDR3 has a length of 15 residues. The kept DNA is CDR3 alone, 45 bases in frame from the first base. Findings and caveats that apply to the study as a whole: How much clinical and demographic metadata was included differed by source and by participant, and the metadata was provided uncurated.

Each collaborating institution followed its own protocols to collect whole blood in K2EDTA tubes. For TCRbeta analysis, collaborators shipped samples as frozen whole blood, isolated PBMCs, or DNA extracted from either of those sample types. Points on this clone: Its recognized antigen is unknown. Qualities for individual bases were not recorded, and no much larger clone is one base off.

The immunoSEQ Assay, a bias-controlled multiplex PCR, was used to amplify TCRbeta CDR3 regions from genomic DNA. Concerning the study's data processing: The number of nucleated cells in each sample was estimated by amplification of reference gene primers within the assay. To quantify the absolute abundance of each unique TCRbeta CDR3 rearrangement, sequence reads were collapsed and filtered. For each sample, productive Simpson clonality was calculated by taking the square root of Simpson's diversity index across productive rearrangements. The immuneACCESS repertoire file appears here via TCRdb, limited to in-frame rearrangements. These files lack a portion of the clones; in checked studies, under half of the deficit traces to unresolved V genes, and the cause of the others is not known. For V, J and clone size, that table is used; D and trimming come from the DNA. For this sample there are approximately 61,000 clones; roughly 79% appear just once. In total, the top ten clones hold about 30% of the sample.

Recombination linked TRBV9 to TRBJ2-3, with 13 bases in between that match TRBD2. The clonotype comes from a human donor in a cohort sampled during active COVID-19. The sample taken for sequencing was peripheral blood. The CDR3 region: CASSQLAGGLDTQYF. The DNA is TGTGCCAGCAGCCAACTAGCGGGGGGGCTAGATACGCAGTATTTT. Reference TRBV9 and TRBJ2-3 proteins supply the regions before and after the CDR3; the full variable domain is: DSGVTQTPKHLITATGQRVTLRCSPRSGDLSVYWYQQSLDQGLQFLIQYYNGEERAKGNILERFSAQQFPDLHSELNLSSLELGDSALYFCASSQLAGGLDTQYFGPGTRLTVL.